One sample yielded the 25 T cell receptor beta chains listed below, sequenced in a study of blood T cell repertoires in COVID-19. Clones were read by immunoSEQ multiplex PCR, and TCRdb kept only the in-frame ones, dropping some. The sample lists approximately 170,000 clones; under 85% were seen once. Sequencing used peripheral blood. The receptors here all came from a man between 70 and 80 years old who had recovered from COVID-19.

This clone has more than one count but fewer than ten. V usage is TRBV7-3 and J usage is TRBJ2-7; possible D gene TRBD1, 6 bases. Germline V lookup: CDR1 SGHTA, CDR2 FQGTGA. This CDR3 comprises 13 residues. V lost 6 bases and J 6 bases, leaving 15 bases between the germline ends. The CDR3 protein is CASSPTGYSEQYF. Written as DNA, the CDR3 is TGTGCCAGCAGTCCAACAGGGTACAGCGAGCAGTACTTC.

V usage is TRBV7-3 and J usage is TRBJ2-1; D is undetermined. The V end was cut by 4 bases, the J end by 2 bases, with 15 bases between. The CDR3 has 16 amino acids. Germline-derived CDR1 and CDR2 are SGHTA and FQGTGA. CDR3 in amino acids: CASSSVPGLAYNEQFF. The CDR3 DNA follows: TGTGCCAGCAGCTCAGTTCCTGGTTTGGCCTACAATGAGCAGTTCTTC.

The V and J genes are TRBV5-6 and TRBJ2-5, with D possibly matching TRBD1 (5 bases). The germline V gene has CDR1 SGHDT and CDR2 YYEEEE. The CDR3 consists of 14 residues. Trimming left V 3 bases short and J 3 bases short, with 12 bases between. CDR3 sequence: CASSSLDSKETQYF. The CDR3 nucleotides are TGTGCCAGCAGCTCCCTCGACAGTAAAGAGACCCAGTACTTC.

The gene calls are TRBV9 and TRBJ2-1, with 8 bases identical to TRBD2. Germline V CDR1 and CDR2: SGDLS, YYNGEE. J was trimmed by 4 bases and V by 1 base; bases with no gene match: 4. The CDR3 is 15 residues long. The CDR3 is CASSVLSGSYNEQFF. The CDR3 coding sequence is TGTGCCAGCAGCGTATTGAGCGGGAGTTACAATGAGCAGTTCTTC.

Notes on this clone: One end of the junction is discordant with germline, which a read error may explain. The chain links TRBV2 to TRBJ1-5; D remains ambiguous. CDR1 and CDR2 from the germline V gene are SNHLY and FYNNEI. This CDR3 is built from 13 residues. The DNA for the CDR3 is TGTGCCAGCAGTGGGGGAGGGCCCCAGCTCCAGCATTTT. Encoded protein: CASSGGGPQLQHF. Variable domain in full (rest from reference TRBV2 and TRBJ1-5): EPEVTQTPSHQVTQMGQEVILRCVPISNHLYFYWYRQILGQKVEFLVSFYNNEISEKSEIFDDQFSVERPDGSNFTLKIRSTKLEDSAMYFCASSGGGPQLQHFGDGTRLSIL.

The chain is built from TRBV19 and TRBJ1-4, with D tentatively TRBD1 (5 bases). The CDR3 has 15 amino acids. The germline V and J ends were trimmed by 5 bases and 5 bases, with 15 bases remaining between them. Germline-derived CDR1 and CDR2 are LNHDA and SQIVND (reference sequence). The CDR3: CASSFDRFQNEKLFF. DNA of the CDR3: TGTGCCAGTAGTTTCGACAGATTTCAAAATGAAAAACTGTTTTTT.

The CDR3 nucleotides are TGTGCCAGCAGCGTAGATGCAGGGCCGAACACTGAAGCTTTCTTT. Amino acids: CASSVDAGPNTEAFF. This chain joins TRBV9 and TRBJ1-1; the D gene is possibly TRBD1 (5 bases). V lost 0 bases to trimming and J lost 1 base, with 10 bases between them. The germline CDR1 and CDR2 sequences are SGDLS and YYNGEE. This CDR3 has 15 amino acids.

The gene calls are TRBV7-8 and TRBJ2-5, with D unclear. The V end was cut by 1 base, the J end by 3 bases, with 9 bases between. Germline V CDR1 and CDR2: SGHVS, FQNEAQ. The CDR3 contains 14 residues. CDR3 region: CASSLGASKETQYF. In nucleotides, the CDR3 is TGTGCCAGCAGCTTAGGGGCCTCTAAAGAGACCCAGTACTTC.

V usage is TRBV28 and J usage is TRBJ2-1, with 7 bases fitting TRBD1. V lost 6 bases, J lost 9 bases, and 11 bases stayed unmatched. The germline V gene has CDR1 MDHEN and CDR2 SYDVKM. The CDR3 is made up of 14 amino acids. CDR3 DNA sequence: TGTGCCAGCAGGTACCGACAGGGCCTTGGTGAGCAGTTCTTC. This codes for CASRYRQGLGEQFF.

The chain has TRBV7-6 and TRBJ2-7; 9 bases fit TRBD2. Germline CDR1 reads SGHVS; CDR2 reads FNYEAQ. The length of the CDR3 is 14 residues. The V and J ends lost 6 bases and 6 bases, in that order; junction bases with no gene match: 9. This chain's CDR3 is CASRTLAGVGEQYF. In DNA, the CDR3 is TGTGCCAGCAGAACATTAGCGGGAGTAGGCGAGCAGTACTTC.

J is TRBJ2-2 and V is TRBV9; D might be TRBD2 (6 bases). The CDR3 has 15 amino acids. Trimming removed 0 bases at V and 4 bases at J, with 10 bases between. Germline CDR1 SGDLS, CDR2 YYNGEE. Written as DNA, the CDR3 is TGTGCCAGCAGCGTAGTGGGAGCGGGCACCGGGGAGCTGTTTTTT. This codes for CASSVVGAGTGELFF.

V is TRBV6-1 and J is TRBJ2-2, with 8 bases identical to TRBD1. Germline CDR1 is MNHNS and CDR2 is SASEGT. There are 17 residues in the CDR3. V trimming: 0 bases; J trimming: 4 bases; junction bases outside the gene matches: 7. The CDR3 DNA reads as TGTGCCAGCAGTGAAGCAGTGGGGACAGGATTCACCGGGGAGCTGTTTTTT. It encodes CASSEAVGTGFTGELFF.

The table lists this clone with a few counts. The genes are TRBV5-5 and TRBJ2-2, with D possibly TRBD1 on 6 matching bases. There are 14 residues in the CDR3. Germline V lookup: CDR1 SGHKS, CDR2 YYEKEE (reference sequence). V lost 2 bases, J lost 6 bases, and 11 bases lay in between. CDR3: CASSLSWGPGELFF. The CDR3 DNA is TGTGCCAGCAGCTTATCATGGGGGCCCGGGGAGCTGTTTTTT.

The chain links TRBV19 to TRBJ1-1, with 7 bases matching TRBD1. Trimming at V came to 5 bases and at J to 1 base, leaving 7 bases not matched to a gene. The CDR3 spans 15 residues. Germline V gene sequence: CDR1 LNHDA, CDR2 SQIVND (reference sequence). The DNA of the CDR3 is TGTGCCAGTAGTGATTTGGGACAGACGAACACTGAAGCTTTCTTT. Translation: CASSDLGQTNTEAFF. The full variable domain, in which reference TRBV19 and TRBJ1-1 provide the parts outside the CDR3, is DGGITQSPKYLFRKEGQNVTLSCEQNLNHDAMYWYRQDPGQGLRLIYYSQIVNDFQKGDIAEGYSVSREKKESFPLTVTSAQKNPTAFYLCASSDLGQTNTEAFFGQGTRLTVV.

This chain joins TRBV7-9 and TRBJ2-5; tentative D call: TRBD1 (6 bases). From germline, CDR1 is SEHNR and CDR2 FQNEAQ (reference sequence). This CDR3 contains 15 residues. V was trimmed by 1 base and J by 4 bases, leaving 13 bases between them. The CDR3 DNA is TGTGCCAGCAGCTTAGGAAGCACAGGGCGAGAGACCCAGTACTTC. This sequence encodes CASSLGSTGRETQYF.

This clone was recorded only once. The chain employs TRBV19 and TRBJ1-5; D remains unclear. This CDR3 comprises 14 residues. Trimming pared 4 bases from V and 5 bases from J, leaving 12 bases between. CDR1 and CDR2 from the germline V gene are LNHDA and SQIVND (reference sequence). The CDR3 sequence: CASSNWAGHQPQHF. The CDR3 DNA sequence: TGTGCCAGTAGTAATTGGGCAGGCCATCAGCCCCAGCATTTT.

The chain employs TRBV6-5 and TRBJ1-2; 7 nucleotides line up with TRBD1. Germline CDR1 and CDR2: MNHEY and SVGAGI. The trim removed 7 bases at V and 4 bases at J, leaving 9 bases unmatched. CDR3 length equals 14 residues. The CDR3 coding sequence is TGTGCCAGCACCGAAGGGACAGAGTTCTATGGCTACACCTTC. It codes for CASTEGTEFYGYTF.

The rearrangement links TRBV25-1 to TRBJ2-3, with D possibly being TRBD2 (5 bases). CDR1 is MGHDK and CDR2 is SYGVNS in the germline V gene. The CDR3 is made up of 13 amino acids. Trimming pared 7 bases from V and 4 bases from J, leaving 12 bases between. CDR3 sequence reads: CASKFSSADTQYF. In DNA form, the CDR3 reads TGTGCCAGCAAGTTTAGTAGCGCAGATACGCAGTATTTT.

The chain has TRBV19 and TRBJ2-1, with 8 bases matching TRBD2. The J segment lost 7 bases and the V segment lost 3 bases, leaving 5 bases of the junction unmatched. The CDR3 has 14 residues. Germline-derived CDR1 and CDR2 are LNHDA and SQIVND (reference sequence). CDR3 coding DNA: TGTGCCAGTAGTATCAGCGGGAGTGTAAATGAGCAGTTCTTC. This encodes CASSISGSVNEQFF.

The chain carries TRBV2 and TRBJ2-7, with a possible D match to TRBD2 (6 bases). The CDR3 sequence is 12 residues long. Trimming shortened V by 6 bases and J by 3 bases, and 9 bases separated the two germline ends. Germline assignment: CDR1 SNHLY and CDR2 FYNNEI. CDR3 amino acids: CASRGGIYEQYF. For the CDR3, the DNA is TGTGCCAGCAGGGGCGGGATCTACGAGCAGTACTTC.

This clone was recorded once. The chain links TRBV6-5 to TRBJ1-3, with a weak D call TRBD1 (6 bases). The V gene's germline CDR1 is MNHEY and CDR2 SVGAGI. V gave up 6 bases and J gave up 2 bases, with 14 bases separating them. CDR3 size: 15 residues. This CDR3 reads CASSPSWGPGNTIYF. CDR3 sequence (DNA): TGTGCCAGCAGCCCCTCATGGGGGCCTGGAAACACCATATATTTT.

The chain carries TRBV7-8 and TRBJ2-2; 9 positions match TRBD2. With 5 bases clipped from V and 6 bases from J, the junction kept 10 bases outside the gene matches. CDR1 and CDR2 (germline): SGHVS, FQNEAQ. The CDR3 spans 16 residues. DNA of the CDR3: TGTGCCAGCAGCACTAGGCCTAGCGGGGCCTCCGGGGAGCTGTTTTTT. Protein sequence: CASSTRPSGASGELFF.

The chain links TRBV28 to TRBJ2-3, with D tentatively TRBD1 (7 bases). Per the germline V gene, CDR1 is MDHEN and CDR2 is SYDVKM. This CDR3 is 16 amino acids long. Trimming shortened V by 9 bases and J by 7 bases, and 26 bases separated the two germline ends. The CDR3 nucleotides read TGTGCCAGTTCAGGGGGGTGGACACCACCCCTATATACGCAGTATTTT. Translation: CASSGGWTPPLYTQYF.

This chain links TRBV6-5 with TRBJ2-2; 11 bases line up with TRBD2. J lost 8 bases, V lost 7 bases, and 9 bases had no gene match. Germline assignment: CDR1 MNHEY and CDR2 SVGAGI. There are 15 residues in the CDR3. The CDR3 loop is CASTWTSGFSGELFF. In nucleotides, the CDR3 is TGTGCCAGCACGTGGACTAGCGGGTTTTCAGGGGAGCTGTTTTTT.

The CDR3 reads CASSTANNQPQHF. Written as DNA, the CDR3 is TGTGCCAGCTCGACAGCGAACAATCAGCCCCAGCATTTT. The chain links TRBV2 to TRBJ1-5, with D tentatively TRBD1 (5 bases). Germline-derived CDR1 and CDR2 are SNHLY and FYNNEI. V lost 8 bases, J lost 3 bases, and 11 bases lay in between. The CDR3 is 13 amino acids.